The sequence of this T cell receptor (beta chain) was determined in a study of T-cell reconstitution after alpha-beta-depleted transplantation in children. As it was prepared, the TCRbeta library received unique molecular identifiers. TCRdb itself ran the PCR reads through MiXCR, one entry per CDR3 protein. Seen here are about 360,000 distinct CDR3 sequences, 13% observed once, and the top ten hold about 3.9%. The CDR3 consists of 19 residues. V was trimmed by 7 bases and J by 0 bases, leaving 25 bases between them. This sequence joins TRBV12-3 or TRBV12-4 and TRBJ1-3; a weak D match, TRBD1 (5 bases). The sequencing here drew on PBMCs, taken from the stem cell graft. The source is a human donor who donated a stem cell graft to a child with Fanconi anemia. The CDR3 here is CASTSPQGRSDASGNTIYF. Here the CDR3 DNA reads TGTGCCAGCACTTCTCCCCAGGGACGTTCGGACGCCTCTGGAAACACCATATATTTT.